This TCR beta chain was captured in a study of PD-1 blockade in classical Hodgkin lymphoma. For the study at large: Patients had nivolumab dosed at 3 mg/kg, delivered intravenously every 2 weeks. General study findings and limits: For complete responders, baseline diversity was comparable to that of newly diagnosed patients.

On this clone itself: Its antigen is unidentified.

TCRdb keeps only in-frame clones here, not all; method: immunoSEQ multiplex PCR. The table lists approximately 45,000 clones, 60% to 75% of them singletons, with more than 3% in the top ten. Time point specified: cycle 4 day 1 (C4D1), after 6 weeks of nivolumab. With no exception, relapse followed autologous stem cell transplantation in all patients, and brentuximab vedotin exposure varied. Germline CDR1 is MNHEY and CDR2 is SVGAGI. CDR3 length equals 16 residues. Between the trimmed V and J ends, which lost 0 bases and 2 bases, there was a span of 10 bases. The TCR was taken from a human donor with classical Hodgkin lymphoma. The material was peripheral blood mononuclear cells (PBMCs), obtained before the fourth cycle of nivolumab. The rearrangement joins TRBV6-5 to TRBJ1-4; D remains unclear. CDR3 region: CASSYSRAETNEKLFF. The CDR3 bases are TGTGCCAGCAGTTACTCGCGTGCGGAGACTAATGAAAAACTGTTTTTT.